The subject of this entry is one TCR beta chain. The target of this receptor is not known. No base quality information exists; no much larger clone differs at one position. The sample's time point label, in plain terms: baseline before first vaccination. Vaccinee samples came from UK trials COV001 and COV002, including a single-blind randomized controlled phase 2/3 trial of AZD1222 (ChAdOx1 nCoV-19) in healthy adults. Trial participant PBMC samples were collected at day 0 and day 28 after the second dose for TCRbeta chain sequencing. The data stem from a study of T cell responses to AZD1222 COVID-19 vaccine (TCRdb year 2021). Looking at the study overall: AZD1222 recipients whose second dose came at about 4 weeks and those whose second dose came at about 12 weeks were combined into one group, since spike-specific TCR depth and breadth did not differ between the two schedules. Trial participants were enrolled by age into 18-55, 56-69 and 70-plus year subgroups, with roughly 150, 30 and 60 TCR-sequenced participants respectively. A total of over 230 trial participants underwent TCR sequencing, of whom approximately 210 received two doses of AZD1222 and 26 received two doses of the MenACWY control vaccine. Overall results and qualifications from the work: Epitopes outside the regions mutated in the B.1.351 and B.1.1.7 variants were reportedly recognized by nearly half of the unique spike-specific TCRs. Participants were mostly white British and included more females than males, and it was suggested by the authors that clonal diversity may have been underestimated. The vaccine-associated CD4 TCRs covered the entire spike protein, and the dominant responses fell in regions 160-218 and 743-854. Because no day 14 peak-response samples were available, the repertoires could be characterized only after the peak T cell response. A significant rise in spike-specific TCR breadth and depth was observed after two AZD1222 doses relative to day 0 and relative to MenACWY recipients. In the small 56-69-year group, the increase in depth fell short of significance, most likely because of low power. Only five to seven AZD1222 recipients were SARS-CoV-2 seropositive at baseline, limiting conclusions about previously exposed vaccinees.

The CDR3 regions of human TCRbeta chains were subjected to immunosequencing. In the source study's methods: Repertoire TCRs were matched against a reference library of SARS-CoV-2-specific TCRs generated with the MIRA antigen-specificity platform. Breadth was defined as the fraction of unique TCRs that were SARS-CoV-2-associated, and depth was defined as the fraction of total T cells that were SARS-CoV-2-associated. Each spike-specific TCR was assigned to its reactive spike region and to a CD4 or CD8 class using the MIRA data. Log10-transformed breadth and depth values were compared by one-way ANOVA with Sidak's multiple comparisons tests. The source is immuneACCESS, and TCRdb retained only in-frame sequences with V and J called. Part of the clones is not carried over; for the studies checked, unresolved V genes explain less than half of this, and the remainder is unexplained. Clone size and V and J calls were adopted from that table, with D and trimming inferred from the DNA. Within this sample are tens of thousands of clones, with 85% to 90% of them counted one time only. Of the sample, approximately 31% falls within the top ten clones.

CDR1 and CDR2 are drawn from the germline V gene: MDHEN, SYDVKM. Including cysteine and phenylalanine, the CDR3 has 15 amino acids. Only the CDR3 portion is preserved as DNA: 45 bases, with reading frame beginning at the first base. The V end loses 6 bases and the J end loses 7 bases, and a stretch of 19 bases separates them. The source material was peripheral blood, sampled on day 0 of AZD1222 vaccination. The sequence derives from an adult in good health. This chain joins TRBV28 to TRBJ2-1; TRBD1 might be the D gene, on 6 matching bases. The DNA reads as follows: TGTGCCAGCAGATTCGGACAGTGGGATACAAATGAGCAGTTCTTC. Its product reads: CASRFGQWDTNEQFF.